The rows below give T cell receptor beta chains drawn from one sample of a study of control samples from healthy donors and cancer patients. The repertoire was sequenced with immunoSEQ multiplex PCR; TCRdb's copy has only in-frame clones and lacks some. The repertoire has 160,000 or so clones, roughly 94% of them found once; the top ten carry 12% to 15%. Sequencing was performed on PBMCs. The receptors here all came from a man between 60 and 75 years old with colorectal cancer. CDR3s include the opening cysteine and the closing phenylalanine or tryptophan. The D gene is left open where the match is weak. The size entry is marked missing in some rows and otherwise reads once, few, many or a size class.

NA	TRBV25-1	14	TRBJ2-5	NA	TGTGCCAGCAGTGAACCGGAGTTCAGGGAGACCCAGTACTTC	CASSEPEFRETQYF
TRBD2	TRBV4-3	16	TRBJ2-3	NA	TGCGCCAGCAGCCATCCACGACTAGCCCCCACAGATACGCAGTATTTT	CASSHPRLAPTDTQYF
NA	TRBV29-1	10	TRBJ1-2	NA	TGCAGCGCGGCTAACTATGGCTACACCTTC	CSAANYGYTF
TRBD2	TRBV9	16	TRBJ2-3	NA	TGTGCCAGCAGCGTAGAACGGGGGGGCTTCACAGATACGCAGTATTTT	CASSVERGGFTDTQYF
NA	TRBV4-3	15	TRBJ1-1	NA	TGCGCCAGCAGCCAAGATCGGCAGGGTTACACTGAAGCTTTCTTT	CASSQDRQGYTEAFF
NA	TRBV11-2	15	TRBJ2-6	few	TGTGCCAGCAGCTTAAAGCCTTCTGGGGCCAACGTCCTGACTTTC	CASSLKPSGANVLTF
NA	TRBV27	13	TRBJ2-1	NA	TGTGCCAGCAAAAGCGGCTCCTACAATGAGCAGTTCTTC	CASKSGSYNEQFF
NA	TRBV4-3	13	TRBJ1-5	few	TGCGCCAGCAGCCAAGATCTAGATCAGCCCCAGCATTTT	CASSQDLDQPQHF
NA	TRBV18	15	TRBJ1-2	few	TGTGCCAGCTCACCACCGGGCAAACTTAACTATGGCTACACCTTC	CASSPPGKLNYGYTF
TRBD1	TRBV10-3	15	TRBJ1-6	NA	TGTGCCATCAAGGGGGGGACAGGGCCGGCGGGGACCCTCCACTTT	CAIKGGTGPAGTLHF
NA	TRBV5-1	14	TRBJ2-7	once	TGCGCCAGCAGCTTGGCCCAGGGTCCTAACGAGCAGTACTTC	CASSLAQGPNEQYF
NA	TRBV20-1	13	TRBJ1-5	once	TGCAGTGCTAGTATCCCAACAGATCAGCCCCAGCATTTT	CSASIPTDQPQHF
NA	TRBV12-3/TRBV12-4	13	TRBJ1-6	NA	TGTGCCAGCAGTTTACAGGGTCAATCACCCCTCCACTTT	CASSLQGQSPLHF
NA	TRBV10-3	13	TRBJ1-5	few	TGTGCCATCAGTGGTCCTGGCAATCAGCCCCAGCATTTT	CAISGPGNQPQHF
TRBD2	TRBV5-5	15	TRBJ2-3	NA	TGTGCCAGCAGCTTGATAGCGGGGGCCCCGGATACGCAGTATTTT	CASSLIAGAPDTQYF
NA	TRBV13	15	TRBJ1-1	NA	TGTGCCAGCAGCCCCGACGGGCGTGAACGCACTGAAGCTTTCTTT	CASSPDGRERTEAFF
NA	TRBV4-3	16	TRBJ1-1	NA	TGCGCCAGCAGCCAAGATTCCCCTCCCAGGGACACTGAAGCTTTCTTT	CASSQDSPPRDTEAFF
TRBD1	TRBV5-5	16	TRBJ1-5	NA	TGTGCCAGCAGCTTGCAGGCAGGGGGGATCAATCAGCCCCAGCATTTT	CASSLQAGGINQPQHF
TRBD1	TRBV2	15	TRBJ2-3	NA	TGTGCCAGCAGCGCACAGGGGGTTGTCACAGATACGCAGTATTTT	CASSAQGVVTDTQYF
NA	TRBV19	15	TRBJ2-2	NA	TGTGCCAGTAGTATTGGTGGGGGCAATACCGGGGAGCTGTTTTTT	CASSIGGGNTGELFF
NA	TRBV18	14	TRBJ1-1	NA	TGTGCCAGCTCACGCCAGGGACTTAACACTGAAGCTTTCTTT	CASSRQGLNTEAFF
NA	TRBV28	15	TRBJ1-5	NA	TGTGCCAGCACCCTGGGGGGCGCGAGCAATCAGCCCCAGCATTTT	CASTLGGASNQPQHF
NA	TRBV30	14	TRBJ1-6	NA	TGTGCCCGACAGGACGGCTCCTATAATTCACCCCTCCACTTT	CARQDGSYNSPLHF
NA	TRBV4-1	13	TRBJ2-7	once	TGCGCCAGCAGCCGACAACAGAGTTACGAGCAGTACTTC	CASSRQQSYEQYF
NA	TRBV7-2	14	TRBJ2-7	NA	TGTGCCAGCAGCCTCGTCCCGGTCCTCTACGAGCAGTACTTC	CASSLVPVLYEQYF
TRBD1	TRBV5-8	16	TRBJ2-6	NA	TGTGCCAGCGCAGGGGGCTGGGGCTCTGGGGCCAACGTCCTGACTTTC	CASAGGWGSGANVLTF
NA	TRBV11-2	14	TRBJ1-1	NA	TGTGCCAGCAGCCAACAGCAGGTCCACACTGAAGCTTTCTTT	CASSQQQVHTEAFF
TRBD1	TRBV27	14	TRBJ1-5	NA	TGTGCCAGCAAGCGGACAGGGTCCAGCCAGCCCCAGCATTTT	CASKRTGSSQPQHF
NA	TRBV5-1	14	TRBJ2-7	NA	TGCGCCAGCAGTTTGGGGGCGGGAAGCAATGAGCAGTACTTC	CASSLGAGSNEQYF
TRBD1	TRBV3-1/TRBV3-2	14	TRBJ1-1	NA	TGTGCCAGCAGCCAAGATTCCGGGACAGGGCGAGCTTTCTTT	CASSQDSGTGRAFF
TRBD2	TRBV7-9	17	TRBJ2-7	NA	TGTGCCAGCAGCCCAAGGCCGGGCAGCGGGGAACTCTACGAGCAGTACTTC	CASSPRPGSGELYEQYF
TRBD1	TRBV7-9	13	TRBJ1-2	few	TGTGCCAGCAGCTTAGGGGGACAGGGTATCTACACCTTC	CASSLGGQGIYTF
NA	TRBV6-2/TRBV6-3	12	TRBJ1-6	NA	TGTGCCAGCAGTTACAGGGCTTCACCCCTCCACTTT	CASSYRASPLHF
TRBD1	TRBV5-1	15	TRBJ1-6	few	TGCGCCAGCAGCCCCGGGACAGGGGGCGAATCACCCCTCCACTTT	CASSPGTGGESPLHF
TRBD1	TRBV19	15	TRBJ1-5	NA	TGTGCCAGTAGGGGACAGGGGGCCGGTAGTCAGCCCCAGCATTTT	CASRGQGAGSQPQHF
NA	TRBV3-1/TRBV3-2	16	TRBJ2-7	NA	TGTGCCAGCAGCCCCCGCGGGGGCGTCCCCTCCTACGAGCAGTACTTC	CASSPRGGVPSYEQYF
NA	TRBV4-3	13	TRBJ1-6	NA	TGCGCCAGCAGCCAAGATTTCGAAGGATCCCTCCACTTT	CASSQDFEGSLHF
TRBD1	TRBV15	14	TRBJ1-5	NA	TGTGCCACCAGCAGGGGACAGGGTAATCAGCCCCAGCATTTT	CATSRGQGNQPQHF
TRBD2	TRBV28	15	TRBJ2-5	NA	TGTGCCAGCAGTTTCGGGAGCGGGGGGCAAGAGACCCAGTACTTC	CASSFGSGGQETQYF